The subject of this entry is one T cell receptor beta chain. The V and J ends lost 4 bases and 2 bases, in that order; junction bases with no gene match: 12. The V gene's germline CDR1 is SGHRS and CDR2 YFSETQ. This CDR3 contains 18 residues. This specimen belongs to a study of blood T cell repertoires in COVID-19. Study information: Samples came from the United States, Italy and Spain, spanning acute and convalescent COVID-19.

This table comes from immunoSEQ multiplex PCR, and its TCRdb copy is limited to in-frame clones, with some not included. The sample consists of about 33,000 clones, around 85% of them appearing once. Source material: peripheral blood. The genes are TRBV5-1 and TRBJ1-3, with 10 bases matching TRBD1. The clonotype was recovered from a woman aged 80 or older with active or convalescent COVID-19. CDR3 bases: TGCGCCAGCAGCCCGGGACAGGGGACCCCTCCTCCTGGAAACACCATATATTTT. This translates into CASSPGQGTPPPGNTIYF.